This T cell receptor (beta chain) comes out of a study of blood T cell repertoires in COVID-19. Study-level information: There were acute and convalescent COVID-19 samples, and they came from the United States, Italy and Spain.

In the authors' methods: Reference gene primer amplification gave nucleated cell count estimates. TCRdb's table, derived via immunoSEQ multiplex PCR, lists solely in-frame clones and lacks some. V and J calls and clone size follow that table, whereas D and trimming were derived from the DNA. Of approximately 220,000 clones in the sample, roughly 89% were seen once. Individuals drawn from about 26 US areas were about 18 to 100 years old. Grouping used clinical history reported by participants in a survey and questionnaire. V was trimmed by 6 bases and J by 0 bases, leaving 9 bases between them. Looked up from germline, CDR1 is MNHEY and CDR2 is SVGEGT. This CDR3 is built from 14 residues.

This TCR derives from a woman in her 30s with acute COVID-19. The V call is TRBV6-2 or TRBV6-3, the J call TRBJ1-5; D is ambiguous. Sample: PBMCs or T cells enriched from blood (not recorded which). CDR3 nucleotides: TGTGCCAGCAGCCCCCCCCGTAGCAATCAGCCCCAGCATTTT. As protein: CASSPPRSNQPQHF.